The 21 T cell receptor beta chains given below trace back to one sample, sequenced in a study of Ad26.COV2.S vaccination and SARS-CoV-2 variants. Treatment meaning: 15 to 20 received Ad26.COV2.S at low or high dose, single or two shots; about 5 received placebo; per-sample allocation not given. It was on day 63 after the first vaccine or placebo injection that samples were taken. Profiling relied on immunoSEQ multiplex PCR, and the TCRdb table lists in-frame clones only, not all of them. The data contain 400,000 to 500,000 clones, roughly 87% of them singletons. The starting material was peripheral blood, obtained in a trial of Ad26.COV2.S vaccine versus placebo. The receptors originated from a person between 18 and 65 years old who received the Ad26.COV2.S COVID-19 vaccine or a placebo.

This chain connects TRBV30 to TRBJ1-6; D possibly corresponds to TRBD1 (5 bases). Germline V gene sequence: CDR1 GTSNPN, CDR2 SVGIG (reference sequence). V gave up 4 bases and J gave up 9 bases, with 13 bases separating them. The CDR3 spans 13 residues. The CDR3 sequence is CAWTATTASPLHF. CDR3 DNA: TGTGCCTGGACGGCGACGACAGCTTCACCCCTCCACTTT.

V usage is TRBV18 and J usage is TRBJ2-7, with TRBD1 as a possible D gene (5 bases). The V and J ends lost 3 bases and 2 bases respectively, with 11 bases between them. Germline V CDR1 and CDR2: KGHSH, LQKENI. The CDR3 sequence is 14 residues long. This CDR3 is CASSPPDRTYEQYV. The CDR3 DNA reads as TGTGCCAGCTCACCCCCCGACAGAACCTACGAGCAGTACGTC.

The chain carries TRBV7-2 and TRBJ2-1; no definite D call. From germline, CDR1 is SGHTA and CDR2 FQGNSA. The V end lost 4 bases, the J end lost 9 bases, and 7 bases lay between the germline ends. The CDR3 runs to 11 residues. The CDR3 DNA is TGTGCCAGCAGCTCCCGTTTTGAGCAGTTCTTC. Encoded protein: CASSSRFEQFF. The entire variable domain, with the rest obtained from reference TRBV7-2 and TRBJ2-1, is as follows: GAGVSQSPSNKVTEKGKDVELRCDPISGHTALYWYRQSLGQGLEFLIYFQGNSAPDKSGLPSDRFSAERTGGSVSTLTIQRTQQEDSAVYLCASSSRFEQFFGPGTRLTVL.

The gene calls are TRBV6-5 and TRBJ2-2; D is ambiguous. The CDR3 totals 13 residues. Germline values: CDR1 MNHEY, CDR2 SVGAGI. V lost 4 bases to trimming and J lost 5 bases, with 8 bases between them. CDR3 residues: CASSFAATGELFF. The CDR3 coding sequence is TGTGCCAGCAGTTTTGCGGCAACCGGGGAGCTGTTTTTT.

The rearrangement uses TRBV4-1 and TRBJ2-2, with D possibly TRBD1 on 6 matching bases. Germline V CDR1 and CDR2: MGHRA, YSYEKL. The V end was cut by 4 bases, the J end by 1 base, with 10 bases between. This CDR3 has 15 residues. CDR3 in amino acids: CASSPWTVNTGELFF. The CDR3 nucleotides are TGCGCCAGCAGCCCCTGGACAGTGAACACCGGGGAGCTGTTTTTT.

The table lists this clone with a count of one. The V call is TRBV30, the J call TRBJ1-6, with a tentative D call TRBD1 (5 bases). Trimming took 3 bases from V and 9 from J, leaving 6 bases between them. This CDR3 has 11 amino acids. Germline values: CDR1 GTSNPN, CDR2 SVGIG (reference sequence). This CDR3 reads CAWRGGSPLHF. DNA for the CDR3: TGTGCCTGGAGGGGGGGTTCACCCCTCCACTTT.

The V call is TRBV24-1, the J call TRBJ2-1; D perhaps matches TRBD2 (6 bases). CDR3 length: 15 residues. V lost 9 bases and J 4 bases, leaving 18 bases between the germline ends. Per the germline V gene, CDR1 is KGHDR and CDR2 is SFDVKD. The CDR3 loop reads CATSGALAVYNEQFF. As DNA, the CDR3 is TGTGCCACCTCTGGGGCACTAGCTGTATACAATGAGCAGTTCTTC.

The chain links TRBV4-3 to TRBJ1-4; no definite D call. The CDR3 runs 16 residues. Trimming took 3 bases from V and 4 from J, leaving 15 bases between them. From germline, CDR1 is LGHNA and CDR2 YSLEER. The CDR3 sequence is CASSQGLALSNEKLFF. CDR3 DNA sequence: TGCGCCAGCAGCCAGGGTTTGGCCCTGAGTAATGAAAAACTGTTTTTT.

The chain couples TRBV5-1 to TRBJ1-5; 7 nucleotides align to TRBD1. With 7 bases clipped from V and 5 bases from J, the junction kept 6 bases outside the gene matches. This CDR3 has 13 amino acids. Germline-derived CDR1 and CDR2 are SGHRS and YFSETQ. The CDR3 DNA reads TGCGCCAGCCGTGGACAGGAAGATCAGCCCCAGCATTTT. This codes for CASRGQEDQPQHF.

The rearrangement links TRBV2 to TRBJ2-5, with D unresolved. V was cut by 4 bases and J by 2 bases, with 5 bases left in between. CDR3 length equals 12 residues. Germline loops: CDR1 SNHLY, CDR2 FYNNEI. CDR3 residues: CASSGTQETQYF. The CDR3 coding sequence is TGTGCCAGCAGTGGGACGCAAGAGACCCAGTACTTC.

The CDR3 loop reads CASSSPSASANEQFF. The CDR3 DNA follows: TGTGCCAGCAGCTCACCTAGCGCCTCCGCCAATGAGCAGTTCTTC. The genes are TRBV5-6 and TRBJ2-1, with D possibly matching TRBD2 (6 bases). The CDR3 sequence is 15 residues long. V lost 3 bases and J lost 6, with 16 bases in between. From germline, CDR1 is SGHDT and CDR2 YYEEEE.

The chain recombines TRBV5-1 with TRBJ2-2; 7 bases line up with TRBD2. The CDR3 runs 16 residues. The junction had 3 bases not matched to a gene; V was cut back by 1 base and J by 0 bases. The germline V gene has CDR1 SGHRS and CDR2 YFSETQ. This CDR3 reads CASSLPGLANTGELFF. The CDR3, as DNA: TGCGCCAGCAGCTTGCCCGGACTAGCGAACACCGGGGAGCTGTTTTTT. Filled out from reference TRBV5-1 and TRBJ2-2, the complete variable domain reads KAGVTQTPRYLIKTRGQQVTLSCSPISGHRSVSWYQQTPGQGLQFLFEYFSETQRNKGNFPGRFSGRQFSNSRSEMNVSTLELGDSALYLCASSLPGLANTGELFFGEGSRLTVL.

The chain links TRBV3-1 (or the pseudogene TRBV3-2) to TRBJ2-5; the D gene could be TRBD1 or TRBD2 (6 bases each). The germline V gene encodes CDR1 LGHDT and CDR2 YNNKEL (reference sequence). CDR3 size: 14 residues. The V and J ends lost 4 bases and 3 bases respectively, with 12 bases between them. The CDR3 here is CASSPGARKETQYF. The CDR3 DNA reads TGTGCCAGCAGCCCGGGGGCACGTAAAGAGACCCAGTACTTC.

CDR3 DNA: TGCAGTGCCGGGATCATGAACACTGAAGCTTTCTTT. Its translation: CSAGIMNTEAFF. V usage is TRBV29-1 and J usage is TRBJ1-1; D ambiguous. Looked up from germline, CDR1 is SQVTM and CDR2 is ANQGSEA. The CDR3 covers 12 residues.

CDR3 coding DNA: TGTGCCAGCTCACCTCGGGACAGAAAAGAGACCCAGTACTTC. This encodes CASSPRDRKETQYF. The chain recombines TRBV18 with TRBJ2-5; 7 positions match TRBD1. Germline V gene sequence: CDR1 KGHSH, CDR2 LQKENI. V gave up 3 bases and J gave up 3 bases; unmatched junction bases: 4. There are 14 residues in the CDR3.

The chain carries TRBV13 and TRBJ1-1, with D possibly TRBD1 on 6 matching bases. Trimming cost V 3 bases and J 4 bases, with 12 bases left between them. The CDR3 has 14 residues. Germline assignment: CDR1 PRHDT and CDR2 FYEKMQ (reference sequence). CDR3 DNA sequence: TGTGCCAGCAGCTTCGGGGAAGGGGGCACTGAAGCTTTCTTT. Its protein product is CASSFGEGGTEAFF.

CDR3 amino acids: CASSPPGAPYEQYV. In DNA, the CDR3 is TGTGCCAGCTCCCCTCCAGGGGCGCCCTACGAGCAGTACGTC. This chain uses TRBV18 with TRBJ2-7; the D gene is possibly TRBD1 (6 bases). CDR1 is KGHSH and CDR2 is LQKENI in the germline V gene. Trimming stripped 6 bases from V and 2 bases from J, with 14 bases between. The CDR3 length is 14 residues.

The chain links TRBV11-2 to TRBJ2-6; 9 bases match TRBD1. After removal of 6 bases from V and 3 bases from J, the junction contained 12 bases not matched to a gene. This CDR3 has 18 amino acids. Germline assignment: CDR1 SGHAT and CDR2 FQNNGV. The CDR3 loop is CASRHPGQGSRGANVLTF. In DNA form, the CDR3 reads TGTGCCAGCAGACATCCGGGACAGGGCTCTCGTGGGGCCAACGTCCTGACTTTC. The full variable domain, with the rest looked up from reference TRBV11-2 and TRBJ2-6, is EAGVAQSPRYKIIEKRQSVAFWCNPISGHATLYWYQQILGQGPKLLIQFQNNGVVDDSQLPKDRFSAERLKGVDSTLKIQPAKLEDSAVYLCASRHPGQGSRGANVLTFGAGSRLTVL.

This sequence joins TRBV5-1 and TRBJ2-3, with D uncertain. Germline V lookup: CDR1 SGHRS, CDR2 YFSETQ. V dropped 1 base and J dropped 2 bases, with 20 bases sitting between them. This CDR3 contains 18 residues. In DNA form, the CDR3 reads TGCGCCAGCAGCTTGTTTATCCGAGCCGCTTCCCCCACAGATACGCAGTATTTT. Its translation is CASSLFIRAASPTDTQYF.

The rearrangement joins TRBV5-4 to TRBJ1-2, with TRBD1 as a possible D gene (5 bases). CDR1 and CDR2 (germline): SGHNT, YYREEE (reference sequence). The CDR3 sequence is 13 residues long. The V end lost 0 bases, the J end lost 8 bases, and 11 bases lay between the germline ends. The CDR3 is CASSLDGGGGYTF. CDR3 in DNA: TGTGCCAGCAGCTTGGACGGGGGAGGGGGCTACACCTTC.

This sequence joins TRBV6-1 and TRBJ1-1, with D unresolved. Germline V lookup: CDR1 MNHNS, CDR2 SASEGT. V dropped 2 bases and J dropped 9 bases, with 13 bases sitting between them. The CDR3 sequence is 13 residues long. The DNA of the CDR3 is TGTGCCAGCAGTGAAAACCCTAGATCGAAAGCTTTCTTT. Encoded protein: CASSENPRSKAFF.